The 27 T cell receptor beta chains below were found in one sample sequenced in a study of blood T cell repertoires in COVID-19. Generated by immunoSEQ multiplex PCR, the TCRdb table keeps only in-frame clones and is missing some. This table has 400,000 to 450,000 clones, around 88% appearing once. Sequencing input: peripheral blood. Receptor source: a woman aged 50 to 60 with COVID-19, enrolled during active disease.

The chain has TRBV5-1 and TRBJ2-5; D is possibly TRBD1 (5 bases). Germline loops: CDR1 SGHRS, CDR2 YFSETQ. V was clipped by 0 bases and J by 5 bases, with 8 bases between them. CDR3 length: 13 residues. The chain's CDR3 is CASSLGGWETQYF. The CDR3 coding sequence is TGCGCCAGCAGCTTGGGGGGCTGGGAGACCCAGTACTTC.

The chain has TRBV20-1 and TRBJ2-7; 8 bases are shared with TRBD1. Trimming cost V 3 bases and J 3 bases; bases outside gene matches: 7. This CDR3 is built from 14 residues. Germline V lookup: CDR1 DFQATT, CDR2 SNEGSKA (reference sequence). CDR3 sequence reads: CSASGAGGLYEQYF. DNA of the CDR3: TGCAGTGCTAGTGGGGCAGGGGGCCTCTACGAGCAGTACTTC.

The rearrangement links TRBV11-1 to TRBJ1-2; TRBD1 agrees at 9 bases. The germline V gene encodes CDR1 SGHAT and CDR2 FQDESV (reference sequence). With V trimmed by 2 bases and J by 13 bases, 5 bases remained unmatched. The CDR3 is 12 residues long. The CDR3 spells CASSLRTGAGTF. The CDR3 DNA reads as TGTGCCAGCAGCTTACGGACAGGGGCAGGCACCTTC.

This chain joins TRBV11-2 and TRBJ1-2, with D unresolved. Germline-derived CDR1 and CDR2 are SGHAT and FQNNGV. This CDR3 spans 11 amino acids. The ends were cut back, 5 bases at V and 7 bases at J, with 8 bases in the middle. The chain's CDR3 is CASSRDIGYTF. The CDR3 nucleotides are TGTGCCAGCAGCCGTGACATTGGCTACACCTTC.

V and J are TRBV4-1 and TRBJ1-3, with D unresolved. V dropped 1 base and J dropped 3 bases, with 4 bases sitting between them. This CDR3 has 13 residues. Germline lookup yields CDR1 MGHRA and CDR2 YSYEKL. The CDR3 is CASSQARGNTIYF. The DNA of the CDR3 is TGCGCCAGCAGCCAAGCCCGTGGAAACACCATATATTTT.

The rearrangement uses TRBV2 and TRBJ2-7, with D possibly being TRBD1 (6 bases). V lost 6 bases, J lost 6 bases, and 9 bases lay in between. The CDR3 is 11 amino acids. Germline loops: CDR1 SNHLY, CDR2 FYNNEI. CDR3 coding DNA: TGTGCCAGCAGGCAGGGGACCGAGCAGTACTTC. Translating it yields CASRQGTEQYF.

The chain joins TRBV5-1 to TRBJ2-5; 14 bases are shared with TRBD2. V trimming: 5 bases; J trimming: 5 bases; junction bases outside the gene matches: 5. CDR3 length equals 15 residues. Germline V gene sequence: CDR1 SGHRS, CDR2 YFSETQ. The chain's CDR3 is CASRTSGGASETQYF. The CDR3 DNA is TGCGCCAGCAGGACTAGCGGGGGGGCCTCGGAGACCCAGTACTTC. Full variable domain (remainder filled in from reference TRBV5-1 and TRBJ2-5): KAGVTQTPRYLIKTRGQQVTLSCSPISGHRSVSWYQQTPGQGLQFLFEYFSETQRNKGNFPGRFSGRQFSNSRSEMNVSTLELGDSALYLCASRTSGGASETQYFGPGTRLLVL.

This clone has more than one count but fewer than ten. The chain recombines TRBV5-1 with TRBJ2-7; TRBD2 matches 8 bases. CDR3 length: 15 residues. Trimming cost V 0 bases and J 2 bases; bases outside gene matches: 4. CDR1 and CDR2 from the germline V gene are SGHRS and YFSETQ. The CDR3 reads CASSLGPRGAYEQYF. The CDR3 DNA sequence: TGCGCCAGCAGCTTGGGTCCGCGGGGGGCCTACGAGCAGTACTTC. Filled out from reference TRBV5-1 and TRBJ2-7, the complete variable domain reads KAGVTQTPRYLIKTRGQQVTLSCSPISGHRSVSWYQQTPGQGLQFLFEYFSETQRNKGNFPGRFSGRQFSNSRSEMNVSTLELGDSALYLCASSLGPRGAYEQYFGPGTRLTVT.

This clone was counted once. The J gene is TRBJ1-1, the V gene TRBV5-1, with D hard to call. V lost 0 bases and J lost 0, with 6 bases in between. The V gene's germline CDR1 is SGHRS and CDR2 YFSETQ. The CDR3 sequence is 14 residues long. CDR3 in DNA: TGCGCCAGCAGCTTGGGGGAGTTGAACACTGAAGCTTTCTTT. Translated, it gives CASSLGELNTEAFF. Combining the CDR3 with reference TRBV5-1 and TRBJ1-1 gives the whole variable domain KAGVTQTPRYLIKTRGQQVTLSCSPISGHRSVSWYQQTPGQGLQFLFEYFSETQRNKGNFPGRFSGRQFSNSRSEMNVSTLELGDSALYLCASSLGELNTEAFFGQGTRLTVV.

This chain links TRBV4-1 with TRBJ1-2, with a possible D match to TRBD1 (5 bases). CDR3 size: 16 residues. Per the germline V gene, CDR1 is MGHRA and CDR2 is YSYEKL. Trimming removed 0 bases from V and 0 bases from J, with 11 bases in between. The CDR3 bases are TGCGCCAGCAGCCAAGATTCGGGGGGGTCTAACTATGGCTACACCTTC. This gives the protein CASSQDSGGSNYGYTF.

This clone was recorded only once. The chain's CDR3 is CAWSSTGREQYF. The CDR3 region has the DNA TGTGCCTGGAGTTCGACAGGGAGGGAGCAGTACTTC. The gene calls are TRBV30 and TRBJ2-7, with D maybe TRBD1 (7 bases). Germline assignment: CDR1 GTSNPN and CDR2 SVGIG (reference sequence). The CDR3 contains 12 residues. Trimming left V 2 bases short and J 7 bases short, with 12 bases between.

V is TRBV18 and J is TRBJ2-5, with no clear D. This CDR3 is built from 17 residues. Trimming removed 0 bases from V and 5 bases from J, with 19 bases in between. CDR1 and CDR2 (germline): KGHSH, LQKENI. CDR3 sequence: CASSPPPTDTHRETQYF. CDR3 DNA: TGTGCCAGCTCACCACCCCCTACCGACACCCACCGGGAGACCCAGTACTTC.

This clone has only one observation. The chain uses TRBV27 and TRBJ1-2; D possibly corresponds to TRBD1 (6 bases). Germline V gene data show CDR1 as MNHEY and CDR2 as SMNVEV (reference sequence). V dropped 4 bases and J dropped 2 bases, with 14 bases sitting between them. The CDR3 is 15 amino acids. The CDR3 nucleotides read TGTGCCAGCAGTTCCTCGACAGGCCCAAACTATGGCTACACCTTC. Translating it yields CASSSSTGPNYGYTF.

This clone was seen a single time. The genes are TRBV19 and TRBJ1-5; unclear D gene. Germline-derived CDR1 and CDR2 are LNHDA and SQIVND (reference sequence). This CDR3 has 14 amino acids. With 7 bases removed from V and 0 bases from J, the gap between germline ends came to 10 bases. Written as DNA, the CDR3 is TGTGCCAGTACAGGCAGGAATAGCAATCAGCCCCAGCATTTT. Translated, it gives CASTGRNSNQPQHF.

This clone has only a few counts. This chain links TRBV5-6 with TRBJ2-1; TRBD2 aligns across 9 bases. J gave up 4 bases and V 3 bases, and 8 bases lay outside the gene matches. This CDR3 region has 16 residues. The germline V gene encodes CDR1 SGHDT and CDR2 YYEEEE. DNA for the CDR3: TGTGCCAGCAGCTCGAAACTTAGCGGGAGATACAATGAGCAGTTCTTC. Translated, it gives CASSSKLSGRYNEQFF. Filled out from reference TRBV5-6 and TRBJ2-1, the complete variable domain reads DAGVTQSPTHLIKTRGQQVTLRCSPKSGHDTVSWYQQALGQGPQFIFQYYEEEERQRGNFPDRFSGHQFPNYSSELNVNALLLGDSALYLCASSSKLSGRYNEQFFGPGTRLTVL.

This clone has a single count. The genes are TRBV7-6 and TRBJ2-4; D is possibly TRBD1 (5 bases). In germline, CDR1 is SGHVS, CDR2 FNYEAQ. Trimming shortened V by 3 bases and J by 0 bases, and 12 bases separated the two germline ends. This CDR3 has 16 residues. CDR3 region: CASSLDTGLAKNIQYF. The CDR3 bases are TGTGCCAGCAGCTTGGACACCGGGCTAGCCAAAAACATTCAGTACTTC.

V gene TRBV7-2 combines with J gene TRBJ2-3; D is possibly TRBD1 (6 bases). The CDR3 extends over 14 amino acids. The V gene's germline CDR1 is SGHTA and CDR2 FQGNSA. V lost 2 bases to trimming and J lost 4 bases, with 10 bases between them. In nucleotides, the CDR3 is TGTGCCAGCAGCTTAAGCCAGGGGTCAGATACGCAGTATTTT. Amino acid sequence: CASSLSQGSDTQYF.

This clone was seen once. This chain uses TRBV5-1 with TRBJ1-5; 9 nucleotides agree with TRBD1. Germline trimming cut 4 bases from V and 8 bases from J; bases unmatched to any gene: 10. CDR3 length equals 15 residues. Germline CDR1 SGHRS, CDR2 YFSETQ. Here the CDR3 DNA reads TGCGCCAGCAGCCCGGACCCTAGGACAGGGGAGCCCCAGCATTTT. It encodes CASSPDPRTGEPQHF.

For the CDR3, the DNA is TGTGCCAGCAGTTACGCAGACATGAACACTGAAGCTTTCTTT. Amino acids: CASSYADMNTEAFF. The chain links TRBV6-5 to TRBJ1-1, with D hard to call. This CDR3 spans 14 amino acids. CDR1 and CDR2 from the germline V gene are MNHEY and SVGAGI. Trimming stripped 2 bases from V and 0 bases from J, with 7 bases between.

The chain links TRBV25-1 to TRBJ1-1; 8 bases fit TRBD1. CDR1 is MGHDK, CDR2 SYGVNS, per germline. The CDR3 runs 13 residues. The V and J ends lost 3 bases and 11 bases, in that order; junction bases with no gene match: 8. This CDR3 reads CASSEGQAPGAFF. In DNA, the CDR3 is TGTGCCAGCAGTGAGGGACAGGCCCCAGGGGCTTTCTTT.

In nucleotides, the CDR3 is TGTGCCATCAGTGATCAGGGAAATTCACCCCTCCACTTT. Its translation is CAISDQGNSPLHF. The chain carries TRBV10-3 and TRBJ1-6; D may be TRBD1 (5 bases). The CDR3 extends over 13 amino acids. CDR1 and CDR2 (germline): ENHRY, SYGVKD. V was cut by 3 bases and J by 7 bases, with 7 bases left in between.

This clone was recorded at least ten times. V is TRBV2 and J is TRBJ2-3; 12 nucleotides agree with TRBD2. The CDR3 totals 16 residues. CDR1 and CDR2 (germline): SNHLY, FYNNEI. Trimming cost V 2 bases and J 4 bases; bases outside gene matches: 4. As DNA, the CDR3 is TGTGCCAGCAGTGAAACACTAGCGGGGGGACCAGATACGCAGTATTTT. It specifies CASSETLAGGPDTQYF.

This clone was seen a single time. V usage is TRBV15 and J usage is TRBJ2-5; no clear D gene. Germline assignment: CDR1 LNHNV and CDR2 YYDKDF (reference sequence). Deletions cut 1 base from V and 0 bases from J, with 9 bases between. The CDR3 contains 15 residues. The CDR3 spells CATSRVGGYQETQYF. CDR3 DNA sequence: TGTGCCACCAGCAGAGTTGGCGGTTACCAAGAGACCCAGTACTTC.

The gene calls are TRBV13 and TRBJ2-7; no clear D gene. CDR1 PRHDT and CDR2 FYEKMQ come from the germline V gene (reference sequence). CDR3 length: 11 amino acids. With 5 bases removed from V and 0 bases from J, the gap between germline ends came to 2 bases. CDR3: CASSLSYEQYF. The CDR3 nucleotides read TGTGCCAGCAGCCTCTCCTACGAGCAGTACTTC.

The rearrangement joins TRBV5-1 to TRBJ2-1, with TRBD2 identical over 13 bases. CDR1 is SGHRS and CDR2 is YFSETQ in the germline V gene. Trimming removed 5 bases from V and 8 bases from J; junction bases left unmatched: 7. The CDR3 totals 15 residues. CDR3 nucleotide sequence: TGCGCCAGCAGTCAACTAGCGGGGGGGCTGGATGAGCAGTTCTTC. It specifies CASSQLAGGLDEQFF.

This chain connects TRBV27 to TRBJ2-1, with D maybe TRBD2 (6 bases). The germline V gene has CDR1 MNHEY and CDR2 SMNVEV (reference sequence). Trimming took 7 bases from V and 6 from J, leaving 22 bases between them. The CDR3 has 16 amino acids. CDR3 coding DNA: TGTGCCAGCACCCCAGAGGGACTCGCAAGATCCAATGAGCAGTTCTTC. The encoded protein is CASTPEGLARSNEQFF.

The chain combines TRBV19 with TRBJ2-3, with TRBD2 matching over 12 bases. The CDR3 spans 17 residues. Germline CDR1 LNHDA, CDR2 SQIVND (reference sequence). The V and J ends lost 1 base and 3 bases, in that order; junction bases with no gene match: 5. The CDR3 sequence: CASSIVRLAGATDTQYF. The CDR3 DNA reads as TGTGCCAGTAGTATAGTCAGACTAGCGGGGGCTACAGATACGCAGTATTTT.